What follows is one T cell receptor beta chain and its context. The specificity of this receptor is unknown. One base away there is no much larger clone; base qualities are not given. The CDR3 sequence holds 13 residues, the cysteine and phenylalanine included. Only the CDR3 DNA stays, 39 bases, in frame from base 1. The germline V gene provides CDR1 SGHVS and CDR2 FNYEAQ. V drops 2 bases and J drops 6 bases, leaving 11 bases in between. The sample originates from a study of lymphopenia after photon versus proton radiotherapy (dated by TCRdb to the late 2010s). Background for the entire study: Photon and proton radiation therapy were compared by the study for their immunological effects in patients with gastrointestinal tumors who developed high-grade lymphopenia. The study aimed to characterize how the two radiation modalities differ in their impact on the immune system. A cohort of around 21 patients with gastrointestinal tumors who received either photon or proton therapy and subsequently developed lymphopenia was included.

On the study overall, not on this receptor specifically: After the lymphocyte count nadir, oligoclonal expansion, especially of CD8+ Temra cells, was observed in photon-treated repertoires, and the drop in diversity was driven by this expansion. The survival association was examined only in patients who died, and the authors described better survival with proton therapy as a possibility, not as a demonstrated result. Relative stability during treatment was observed in proton-treated patients, whereas loss of naive T cells and TCR diversity and gain of effector/memory populations were observed in photon-treated patients. Across the cohort, a larger post-nadir drop in TCR diversity was inversely correlated with overall survival time among patients who died.

The receptor library was made with the immunoSEQ multiplex PCR assay. T cell repertoires were profiled by deep sequencing of rearranged TCR beta loci, alongside multiparametric flow cytometry. The clones in this table, taken by TCRdb from immuneACCESS, are in-frame only. Not every clone is retained; where verified, under half of the shortfall comes from an unresolved V gene, and the cause of the rest is unknown. The sample table lists 55,000 to 70,000 clones, roughly 93% of them with a count of one. The ten most abundant clones make up 2.9% of the sample. The rearrangement combines TRBV7-6 with TRBJ2-7, with the D gene not clear enough to name. The specimen comprised peripheral blood, sampled from a patient treated with photon-based radiotherapy. This TCR came from a woman in her seventies with pancreatic cancer. In nucleotide form, the sequence is TGTGCCAGCAGCTTACGGGCACGGTCCGAGCAGTACTTC. This sequence encodes CASSLRARSEQYF.